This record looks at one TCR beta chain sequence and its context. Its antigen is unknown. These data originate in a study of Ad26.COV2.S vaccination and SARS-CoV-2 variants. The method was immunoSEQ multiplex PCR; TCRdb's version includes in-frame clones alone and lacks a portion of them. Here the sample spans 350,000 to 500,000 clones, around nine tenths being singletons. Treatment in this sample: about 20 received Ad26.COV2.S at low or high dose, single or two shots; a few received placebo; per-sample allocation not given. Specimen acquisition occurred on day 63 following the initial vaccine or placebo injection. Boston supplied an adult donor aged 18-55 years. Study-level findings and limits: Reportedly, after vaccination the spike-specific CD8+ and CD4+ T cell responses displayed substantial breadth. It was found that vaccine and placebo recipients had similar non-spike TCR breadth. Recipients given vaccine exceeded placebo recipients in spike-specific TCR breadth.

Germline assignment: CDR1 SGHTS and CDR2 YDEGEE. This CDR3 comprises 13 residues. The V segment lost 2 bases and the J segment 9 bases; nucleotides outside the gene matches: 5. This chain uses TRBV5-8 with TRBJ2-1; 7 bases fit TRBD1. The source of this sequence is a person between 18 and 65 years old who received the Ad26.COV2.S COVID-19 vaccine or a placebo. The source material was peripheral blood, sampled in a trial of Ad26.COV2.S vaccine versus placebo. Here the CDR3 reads CASSLWTGGEQFF. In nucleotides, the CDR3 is TGTGCCAGCAGCTTATGGACAGGAGGTGAGCAGTTCTTC.